This T cell receptor beta chain came from a study of blood T cell repertoires in COVID-19. Per the authors' pipeline: For nucleated cells, counts were estimated from reference gene primer amplification. Generated by immunoSEQ multiplex PCR, the TCRdb table keeps only in-frame clones and is missing some. Clone size and V and J calls were adopted from that table, with D and trimming inferred from the DNA. Counted here are about 160,000 clones, about nine tenths occurring once; the ten biggest clones make up about 4.6%. CDR3 length equals 17 residues. CDR1 and CDR2 (germline): MGHRA, YSYEKL. Trimming removed 1 base from V and 0 bases from J; junction bases left unmatched: 5.

This sequence joins TRBV4-1 and TRBJ2-1; TRBD2 aligns across 8 bases. Sequencing used peripheral blood. This receptor was taken from a woman between 55 and 75 years old with active or convalescent COVID-19. The CDR3 is CASSQGRGESSYNEQFF. CDR3 DNA sequence: TGCGCCAGCAGCCAAGGGCGGGGGGAGAGCTCCTACAATGAGCAGTTCTTC.